This T cell receptor (beta chain) was profiled in a study of T cell responses to AZD1222 COVID-19 vaccine. This CDR3 region has 15 residues. Trimming at V came to 4 bases and at J to 4 bases, leaving 6 bases not matched to a gene. From germline, CDR1 is SGDLS and CDR2 YYNGEE. The study's findings and limits: Receipt of two AZD1222 doses was followed by a rise in Spike-specific TCR breadth and depth.

Points on this clone: Its antigen is unknown.

Sequencing was performed with immunoSEQ multiplex PCR; in TCRdb, only in-frame clones are kept and a portion is missing. This table has 85,000 to 130,000 clones, around nine tenths appearing once. The receptor comes from an adult who received the MenACWY meningococcal vaccine as a control. The chain carries TRBV9 and TRBJ1-3, with 9 bases fitting TRBD1. Sequences were derived from peripheral blood, sampled 28 days after the second dose of the MenACWY control vaccine. In DNA, the CDR3 is TGTGCCAGCAGCCTTTCACAGGGGGCCGGAAACACCATATATTTT. Translated, it gives CASSLSQGAGNTIYF.